This paragraph covers one TCR beta chain sequence. V gave up 3 bases and J gave up 5 bases, with 19 bases separating them. CDR3 size: 16 residues. Germline values: CDR1 MDHEN, CDR2 SYDVKM. The data originate from a study of cytotoxic CD8 clonotypes in ibrutinib-treated CLL. Study details: Investigators reported 25 or so partial and 2 complete responses; after median roughly 70 months, 14 patients remained remitted and 12 progressed.

Clones were read by immunoSEQ multiplex PCR, and TCRdb kept only the in-frame ones, dropping some. The profile shows approximately 90,000 clones, around 77% of them singletons. Sequencing used PBMCs, obtained after 24 months of ibrutinib treatment. This sequence originates from a human donor with chronic lymphocytic leukemia. This sequence joins TRBV28 and TRBJ2-5; maybe TRBD2 (6 bases). The CDR3 loop is CASSLSRGGTRETQYF. CDR3 coding DNA: TGTGCCAGCAGTTTGAGCCGGGGAGGCACCAGGGAGACCCAGTACTTC.